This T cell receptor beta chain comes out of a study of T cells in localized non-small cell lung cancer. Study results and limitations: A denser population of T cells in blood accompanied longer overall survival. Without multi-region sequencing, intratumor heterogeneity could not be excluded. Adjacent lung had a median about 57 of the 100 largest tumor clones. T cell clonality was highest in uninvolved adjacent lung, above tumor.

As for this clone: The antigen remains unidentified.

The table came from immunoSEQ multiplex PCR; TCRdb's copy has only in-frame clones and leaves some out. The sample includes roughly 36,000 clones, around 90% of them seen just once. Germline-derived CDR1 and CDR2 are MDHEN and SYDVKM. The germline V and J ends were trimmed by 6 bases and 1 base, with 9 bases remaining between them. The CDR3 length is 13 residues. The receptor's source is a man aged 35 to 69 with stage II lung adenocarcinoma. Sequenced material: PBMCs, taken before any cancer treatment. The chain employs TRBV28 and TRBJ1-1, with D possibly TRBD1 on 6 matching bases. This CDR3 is CASSLTGNTEAFF. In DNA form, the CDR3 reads TGTGCCAGCAGCCTGACAGGGAACACTGAAGCTTTCTTT.